Presented here are 9 T cell receptor beta chains from one specimen sequenced in a study of neurological immune-mediated disorders. TCRdb processed the 5' RACE reads anew with MiXCR; each CDR3 protein has one entry. The sample consists of around 69,000 distinct CDR3 sequences, around 3% of them appearing once. Input material: PBMCs. The receptor set was obtained from a man aged 35 to 55 with multiple sclerosis.

This clonotype was seen a few times. Given a much more abundant clone one base away, this may be a read error. The CDR3 region has the DNA TGTGCCAGCAGCCAAGAAGTGGGAAAGCACCAGCATTTT. Protein: CASSQEVGKHQHF. The chain recombines TRBV3-1 with TRBJ1-5; D is undetermined. The germline V and J ends were trimmed by 0 bases and 12 bases, with 12 bases remaining between them. CDR1 is LGHDT and CDR2 is YNNKEL in the germline V gene (reference sequence). The CDR3 runs 13 residues.

This clonotype occurred many times. The V and J genes are TRBV6-2 or TRBV6-3 and TRBJ2-7; 9 bases map to TRBD2. Unmatched junction bases numbered 2, after V lost 0 bases and J lost 11 bases. CDR3 length equals 12 residues. Germline CDR1 reads MNHEY; CDR2 reads SVGEGT. CDR3 amino acids: CASSYSAGGEYF. The CDR3 coding sequence is TGTGCCAGCAGTTACTCTGCGGGAGGGGAGTACTTC.

Ten or more counts support this clonotype. The chain is built from TRBV5-6 and TRBJ2-5, with 12 bases matching TRBD2. Germline V CDR1 and CDR2: SGHDT, YYEEEE. V lost 4 bases to trimming and J lost 1 base; unmatched junction nucleotides: 2. This CDR3 spans 15 amino acids. The DNA for the CDR3 is TGTGCCAGCAGCACGACTAGCGGGGGCCAAGAGACCCAGTACTTC. Its protein product is CASSTTSGGQETQYF.

In its sample, this clonotype was seen many times. The chain combines TRBV9 with TRBJ2-1; 13 bases line up with TRBD2. Trimming removed 3 bases from V and 7 bases from J; junction bases left unmatched: 7. The CDR3 extends over 16 amino acids. Germline CDR1 is SGDLS and CDR2 is YYNGEE. In DNA, the CDR3 is TGTGCCAGCAGCGCCTGGACTAGCGGGAGTCAAAATGAGCAGTTCTTC. Amino acids: CASSAWTSGSQNEQFF.

Many counts were recorded for this clonotype. The rearrangement joins TRBV7-8 to TRBJ2-3; perhaps TRBD1 as D (6 bases). Trimming removed 5 bases from V and 8 bases from J, with 14 bases in between. CDR1 and CDR2 (germline): SGHVS, FQNEAQ. This CDR3 spans 13 amino acids. The CDR3 nucleotides read TGTGCCAGCAGCCGATTGGACAGACTTACGCAGTATTTT. Its translation is CASSRLDRLTQYF. Variable domain in full (rest from reference TRBV7-8 and TRBJ2-3): GAGVSQSPRYKVAKRGQDVALRCDPISGHVSLFWYQQALGQGPEFLTYFQNEAQLDKSGLPSDRFFAERPEGSVSTLKIQRTQQEDSAVYLCASSRLDRLTQYFGPGTRLTVL.

In its sample, this clonotype was seen a few times. The genes are TRBV20-1 and TRBJ1-5, with D perhaps matching TRBD1 (6 bases). The V end lost 2 bases, the J end lost 0 bases, and 11 bases lay between the germline ends. From germline, CDR1 is DFQATT and CDR2 SNEGSKA (reference sequence). This CDR3 comprises 15 residues. The CDR3 loop reads CSARRDINSNQPQHF. The DNA for the CDR3 is TGCAGTGCTAGAAGGGACATCAATAGCAATCAGCCCCAGCATTTT.

This clonotype was picked up many times. V gene TRBV29-1 combines with J gene TRBJ1-2; D gene ambiguous. CDR3 length equals 11 residues. The germline CDR1 and CDR2 sequences are SQVTM and ANQGSEA. Trimming pared 4 bases from V and 6 bases from J, leaving 9 bases between. The CDR3 protein is CSVGGVDGYTF. As DNA, the CDR3 is TGCAGCGTTGGTGGCGTTGATGGCTACACCTTC.

This clonotype has at least ten counts. The genes are TRBV3-1 and TRBJ1-1; the D gene is possibly TRBD1 (5 bases). The CDR3 spans 14 residues. Trimming shortened V by 4 bases and J by 0 bases, and 9 bases separated the two germline ends. Per the germline V gene, CDR1 is LGHDT and CDR2 is YNNKEL (reference sequence). Here the CDR3 reads CASSRWDLNTEAFF. The CDR3 coding sequence is TGTGCCAGCAGCCGTTGGGACTTGAACACTGAAGCTTTCTTT.

Regarding this clonotype: A much larger clone lies one base from this, so it may be a read error. The chain employs TRBV6-4 and TRBJ2-2; no firm D call. The CDR3 spans 13 residues. Germline V gene lookup returns CDR1 MRHNA and CDR2 SNTAGT. Trimming cost V 2 bases and J 1 base, with 2 bases left between them. In nucleotides, the CDR3 is TGTGCCAGCAGTGACAGGAACACCGGGGAGCTGTTTTTT. Translation: CASSDRNTGELFF.